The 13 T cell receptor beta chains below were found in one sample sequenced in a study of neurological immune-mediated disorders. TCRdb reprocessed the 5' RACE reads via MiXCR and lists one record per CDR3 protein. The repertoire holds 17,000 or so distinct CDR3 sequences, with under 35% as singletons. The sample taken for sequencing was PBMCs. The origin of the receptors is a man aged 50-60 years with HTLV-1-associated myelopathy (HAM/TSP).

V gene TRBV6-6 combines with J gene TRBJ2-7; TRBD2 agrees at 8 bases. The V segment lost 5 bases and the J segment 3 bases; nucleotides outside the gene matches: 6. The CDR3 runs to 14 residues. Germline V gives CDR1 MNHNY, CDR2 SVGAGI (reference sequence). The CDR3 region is CASSQLAAHYEQYF. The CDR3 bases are TGTGCCAGCAGTCAACTAGCGGCCCACTACGAGCAGTACTTC.

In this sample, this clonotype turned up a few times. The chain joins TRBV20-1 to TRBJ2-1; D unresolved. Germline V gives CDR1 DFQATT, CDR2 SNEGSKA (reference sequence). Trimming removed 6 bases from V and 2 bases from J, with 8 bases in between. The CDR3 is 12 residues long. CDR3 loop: CSAHGPYNEQFF. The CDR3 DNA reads TGCAGTGCCCATGGACCCTACAATGAGCAGTTCTTC.

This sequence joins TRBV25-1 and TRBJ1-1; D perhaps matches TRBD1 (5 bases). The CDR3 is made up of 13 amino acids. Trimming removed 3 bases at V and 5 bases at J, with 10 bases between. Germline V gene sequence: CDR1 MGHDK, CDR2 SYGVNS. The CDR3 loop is CASSEVGGTEAFF. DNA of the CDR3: TGTGCCAGCAGTGAGGTGGGGGGGACTGAAGCTTTCTTT.

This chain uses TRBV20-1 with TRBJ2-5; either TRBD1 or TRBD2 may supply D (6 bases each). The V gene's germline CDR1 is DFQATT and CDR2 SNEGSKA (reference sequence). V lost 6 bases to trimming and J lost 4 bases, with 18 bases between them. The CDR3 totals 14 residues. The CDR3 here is CSALEGGNAETQYF. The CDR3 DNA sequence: TGCAGTGCCCTCGAGGGGGGCAACGCAGAGACCCAGTACTTC.

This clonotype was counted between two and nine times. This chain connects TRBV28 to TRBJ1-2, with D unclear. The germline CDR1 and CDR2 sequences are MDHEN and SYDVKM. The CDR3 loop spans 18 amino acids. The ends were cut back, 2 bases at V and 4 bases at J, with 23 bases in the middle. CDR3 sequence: CASSLPPWGGLSSYGYTF. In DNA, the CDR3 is TGTGCCAGCAGTTTACCCCCCTGGGGAGGGTTAAGTTCCTATGGCTACACCTTC.

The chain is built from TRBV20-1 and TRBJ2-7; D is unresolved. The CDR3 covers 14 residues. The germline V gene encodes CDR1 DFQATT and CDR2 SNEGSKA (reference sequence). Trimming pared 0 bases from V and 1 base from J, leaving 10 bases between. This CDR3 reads CSARDITESYEQYF. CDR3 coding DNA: TGCAGTGCTAGAGACATTACGGAGTCCTACGAGCAGTACTTC.

This chain's CDR3 is CASSTRQGAADTQYF. DNA of the CDR3: TGTGCCAGCAGCACCAGACAGGGGGCTGCAGATACGCAGTATTTT. V gene TRBV5-4 combines with J gene TRBJ2-3; 10 bases align to TRBD1. The CDR3 contains 15 residues. Trimming removed 4 bases from V and 4 bases from J; junction bases left unmatched: 6. Germline CDR1 and CDR2: SGHNT and YYREEE (reference sequence).

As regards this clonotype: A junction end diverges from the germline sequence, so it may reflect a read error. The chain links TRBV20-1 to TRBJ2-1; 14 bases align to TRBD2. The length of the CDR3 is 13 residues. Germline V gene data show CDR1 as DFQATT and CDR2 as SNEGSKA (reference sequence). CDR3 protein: CSAGATSGGEQLF. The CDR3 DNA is TGCAGTGCCGGGGCGACTAGCGGGGGGGAGCAGTTATTC.

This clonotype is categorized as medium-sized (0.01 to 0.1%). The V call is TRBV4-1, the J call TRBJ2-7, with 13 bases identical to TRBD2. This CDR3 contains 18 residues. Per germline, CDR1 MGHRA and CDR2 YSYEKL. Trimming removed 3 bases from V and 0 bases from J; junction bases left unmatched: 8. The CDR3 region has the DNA TGCGCCAGCAGCCAGGGGACTAGCGGGGCAAGCTTCTCCTACGAGCAGTACTTC. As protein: CASSQGTSGASFSYEQYF.

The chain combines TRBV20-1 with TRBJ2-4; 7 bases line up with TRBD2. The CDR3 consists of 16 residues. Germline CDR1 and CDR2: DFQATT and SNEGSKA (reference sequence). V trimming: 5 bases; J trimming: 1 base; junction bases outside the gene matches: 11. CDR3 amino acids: CSALPGGGGAKNIQYF. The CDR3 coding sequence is TGCAGTGCTCTCCCGGGAGGTGGTGGGGCCAAAAACATTCAGTACTTC.

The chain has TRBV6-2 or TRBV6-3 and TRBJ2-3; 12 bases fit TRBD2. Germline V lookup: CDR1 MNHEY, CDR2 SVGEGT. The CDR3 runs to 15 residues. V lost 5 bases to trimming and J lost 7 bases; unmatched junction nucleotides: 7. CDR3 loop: CASSQLAGGQNTQYF. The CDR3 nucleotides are TGTGCCAGCAGTCAGCTAGCGGGGGGGCAGAATACGCAGTATTTT.

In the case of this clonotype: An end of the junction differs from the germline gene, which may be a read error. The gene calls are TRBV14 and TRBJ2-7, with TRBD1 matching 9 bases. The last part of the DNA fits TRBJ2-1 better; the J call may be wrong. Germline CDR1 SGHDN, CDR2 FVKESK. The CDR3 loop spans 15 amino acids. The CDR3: CASSQGTGLFYEQFF. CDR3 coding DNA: TGTGCCAGCAGTCAAGGGACAGGGCTCTTTTACGAGCAGTTCTTC.

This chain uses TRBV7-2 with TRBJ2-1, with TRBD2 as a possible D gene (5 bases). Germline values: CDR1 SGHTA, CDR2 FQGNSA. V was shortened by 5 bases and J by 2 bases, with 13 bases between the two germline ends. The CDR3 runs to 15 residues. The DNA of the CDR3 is TGTGCCAGCAGCCCGGGGAACCCGCCCTACAATGAGCAGTTCTTC. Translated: CASSPGNPPYNEQFF.